The rows below give T cell receptor beta chains drawn from one sample of a study of blood T cell repertoires in COVID-19. Sequencing used immunoSEQ multiplex PCR; TCRdb keeps in-frame clones, though not all of them. The sample records 85,000 to 110,000 clones, about 90% being singletons. Input material: peripheral blood. All receptors come from a human donor in a cohort sampled during active COVID-19. Each CDR3 is given with its conserved first and last residue. A D gene is named only where the DNA matches it firmly. Size is omitted from some rows. Given values are once, few, many or a class for expanded clones.

TRBV19,TRBD1,TRBJ2-1,once,TGTGCCAGTGTCGGGACAGGGAACAATGAGCAGTTCTTC,CASVGTGNNEQFF
TRBV5-4,TRBD1,TRBJ2-1,-,TGTGCCAGCAGTTTGTCCGGGGACAGCCTGGGGAATGAGCAGTTCTTC,CASSLSGDSLGNEQFF
TRBV6-1,TRBD1,TRBJ1-2,-,TGTGCCAGCAGTGAAGACCCCGGGACAGTGGTTCAAGGCTACACCTTC,CASSEDPGTVVQGYTF
TRBV27,TRBD2,TRBJ2-3,once,TGTGCCAGCAGTCAACTCCTCTCGCGGGGGAGCACAGATACGCAGTATTTT,CASSQLLSRGSTDTQYF
TRBV7-2,-,TRBJ2-5,-,TGTGCCAGCAGGAGAAATCGGGAGACCCAGTACTTC,CASRRNRETQYF
TRBV5-1,-,TRBJ1-2,-,TGCGCCAGCAGCTTGGATGGAGGGGATGGCTACACCTTC,CASSLDGGDGYTF
TRBV28,-,TRBJ1-2,-,TGTGCCAGCAGCCCCCCAGGTGGACGGAGGAACTATGGCTACACCTTC,CASSPPGGRRNYGYTF
TRBV7-9,-,TRBJ1-6,-,TGTGCCAGCAGCTTAGACAGTTATAATTCACCCCTCCACTTT,CASSLDSYNSPLHF
TRBV7-8,-,TRBJ2-3,-,TGTGCCAGCAGCTTAGTGGCGGGGCCGGGGCTCTCAGATACGCAGTATTTT,CASSLVAGPGLSDTQYF
TRBV3-1/TRBV3-2,TRBD1,TRBJ1-4,-,TGTGCCAGCAGCCGGGGGCATGTCAGGGGGAATGAAAAACTGTTTTTT,CASSRGHVRGNEKLFF
TRBV7-7,-,TRBJ2-2,-,TGTGCTAGCAGCCCTACAGGCACCGGGGAGCTGTTTTTT,CASSPTGTGELFF
TRBV29-1,-,TRBJ2-7,once,TGCAGCGTTGAGTACTACGAGCAGTACTTC,CSVEYYEQYF
TRBV7-2,-,TRBJ1-2,-,TGTGCCAGCAGCTCTAGTTTCGGAGACAACTATGGCTACACCTTC,CASSSSFGDNYGYTF
TRBV4-1,-,TRBJ1-2,few,TGCGCCAGCAGCCAAGTCTCTCAGTTCTATGGCTACACCTTC,CASSQVSQFYGYTF
TRBV4-2,-,TRBJ1-2,once,TGTGCCAGCAGGGCGTCGATATCCGATGCGGGCGCGCTTGACGGTGGCTACACCTTC,CASRASISDAGALDGGYTF
TRBV5-1,TRBD1,TRBJ1-1,-,TGCGCCAGCAGCTGGGTAGGACAGGGGGGGTCCACTGAAGCTTTCTTT,CASSWVGQGGSTEAFF
TRBV28,-,TRBJ2-3,few,TGTGCCGCGCGCCAGGGGCTGGCAGATACGCAGTATTTT,CAARQGLADTQYF
TRBV5-1,-,TRBJ1-1,-,TGCGCCAGCAGAGGAGGGAGGTCTCCGAACACTGAAGCTTTCTTT,CASRGGRSPNTEAFF
TRBV20-1,TRBD2,TRBJ2-3,once,TGCAGTGCTAGTTCACTAGCGGAGGGCACAGATACGCAGTATTTT,CSASSLAEGTDTQYF
TRBV28,TRBD2,TRBJ2-2,once,TGTGCCAGCAGTTCCGGAGGACTAGGTACCGGGGAGCTGTTTTTT,CASSSGGLGTGELFF
TRBV23-1,-,TRBJ2-7,few,TGCGCCAGCGATTCGGGGTACTCCTACGAGCAGTACTTC,CASDSGYSYEQYF
TRBV18,-,TRBJ2-5,-,TGTGCCAGCTCACTATCGGGAGAGACCCAGTACTTC,CASSLSGETQYF
TRBV9,TRBD2,TRBJ2-7,-,TGTGCCAGCAGCGTAGTGCGGACTAGCGGGAGAAACGAGCAGTACTTC,CASSVVRTSGRNEQYF
TRBV7-9,TRBD2,TRBJ2-3,-,TGTGCCAGCAGCCCCGGGACTAGCAGGAAAGATACGCAGTATTTT,CASSPGTSRKDTQYF
TRBV5-1,-,TRBJ1-2,-,TGCGCCAGCAGCCCATTTATAGGGGACTATGGCTACACCTTC,CASSPFIGDYGYTF
TRBV9,TRBD2,TRBJ2-5,-,TGTGCCAGCAGCGTAGCAGCGGGCTGGGCGGGAGCGGAGACCCAGTACTTC,CASSVAAGWAGAETQYF
TRBV19,-,TRBJ1-4,-,TGTGCCAGTAGCCCGCAGGGGTTAACTAATGAAAAACTGTTTTTT,CASSPQGLTNEKLFF
TRBV25-1,TRBD2,TRBJ2-3,-,TGTGCCAGCGCCCCGAGGGCAGCGGGAGGGTCTGCTACGCAGTATTTT,CASAPRAAGGSATQYF
TRBV15,TRBD1,TRBJ2-7,-,TGTGCCACCAGCAGAGGAGAAGGGACAGGGTCGATCGAGCAGTACTTC,CATSRGEGTGSIEQYF
TRBV7-9,TRBD1,TRBJ1-2,once,TGTGCCAGCAGCTTACGGGACAGGGACTATGGCTACACCTTC,CASSLRDRDYGYTF
TRBV4-1,-,TRBJ2-7,-,TGCGCCAGCAGAAGCCTCCGGGACTACGAGCAGTACTTC,CASRSLRDYEQYF
TRBV5-6,-,TRBJ1-1,-,TGTGCCAGCAGCTTTGTCTTAGCAGGGAAGTCTAGCACTGAAGCTTTCTTT,CASSFVLAGKSSTEAFF